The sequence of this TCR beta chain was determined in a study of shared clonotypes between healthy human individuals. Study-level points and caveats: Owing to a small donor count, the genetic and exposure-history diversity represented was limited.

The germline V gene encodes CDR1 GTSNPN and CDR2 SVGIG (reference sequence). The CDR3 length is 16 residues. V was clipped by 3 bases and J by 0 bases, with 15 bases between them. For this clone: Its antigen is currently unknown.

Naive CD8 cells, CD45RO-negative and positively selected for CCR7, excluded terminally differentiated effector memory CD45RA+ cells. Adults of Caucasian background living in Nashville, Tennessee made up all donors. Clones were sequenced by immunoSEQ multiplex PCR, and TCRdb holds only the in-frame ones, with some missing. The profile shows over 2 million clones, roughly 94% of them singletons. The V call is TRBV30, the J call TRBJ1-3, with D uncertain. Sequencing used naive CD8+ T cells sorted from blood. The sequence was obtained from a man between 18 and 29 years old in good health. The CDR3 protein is CAWRAGGPNSGNTIYF. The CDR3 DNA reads TGTGCCTGGAGGGCTGGCGGGCCTAACTCTGGAAACACCATATATTTT.